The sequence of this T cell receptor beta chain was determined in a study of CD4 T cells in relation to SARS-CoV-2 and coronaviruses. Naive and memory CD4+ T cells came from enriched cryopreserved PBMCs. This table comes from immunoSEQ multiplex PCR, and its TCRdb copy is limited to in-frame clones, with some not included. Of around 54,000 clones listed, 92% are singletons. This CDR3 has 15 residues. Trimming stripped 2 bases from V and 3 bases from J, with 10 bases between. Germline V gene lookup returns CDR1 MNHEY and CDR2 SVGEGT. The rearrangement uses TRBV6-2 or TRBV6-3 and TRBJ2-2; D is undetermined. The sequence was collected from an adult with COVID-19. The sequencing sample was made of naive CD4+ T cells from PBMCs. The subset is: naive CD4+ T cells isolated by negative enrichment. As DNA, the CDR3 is TGTGCCAGCAGTTACGGGTGGCGGCACACCGGGGAGCTGTTTTTT. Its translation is CASSYGWRHTGELFF.